This entry lists 18 T cell receptor beta chains sequenced from one sample in a study of blood T cell repertoires in COVID-19. TCRdb's table, derived via immunoSEQ multiplex PCR, lists solely in-frame clones and lacks some. The sample carries around 700,000 clones, just under 90% recorded once. Sequenced sample: peripheral blood. The receptors come from a woman under 30 with acute or convalescent COVID-19.

This chain links TRBV30 with TRBJ1-2; D is perhaps TRBD1 (5 bases). Trimming removed 1 base from V and 5 bases from J, with 17 bases in between. The CDR3 is made up of 15 amino acids. Germline V gene lookup returns CDR1 GTSNPN and CDR2 SVGIG (reference sequence). The CDR3, as DNA: TGTGCCTGGAGTGCCCTGGACAAGGCGGTTTATGGCTACACCTTC. Translated, it gives CAWSALDKAVYGYTF.

The chain links TRBV10-3 to TRBJ1-4, with 7 bases lining up with TRBD1. Looked up from germline, CDR1 is ENHRY and CDR2 is SYGVKD. Trimming cost V 7 bases and J 14 bases; bases outside gene matches: 7. This CDR3 region has 11 residues. Written as DNA, the CDR3 is TGTGCCATCATAGGACAGGTCTACCTGTTTTTT. Amino acid sequence: CAIIGQVYLFF.

Remarks on this clone: The junction departs from the called germline gene at one end, perhaps through a read error. The chain links TRBV30 to TRBJ2-3, with 10 bases identical to TRBD2. CDR3 length: 17 residues. Germline V gene lookup returns CDR1 GTSNPN and CDR2 SVGIG (reference sequence). CDR3 sequence: CAWSLAGAPTSTDPQYF. As DNA, the CDR3 is TGTGCCTGGAGCCTAGCGGGGGCCCCCACTAGCACAGATCCGCAGTATTTT.

The rearrangement joins TRBV21-1 to TRBJ2-7; the DNA was not used to check the table's D call, TRBD1. TRBV21-1 represents a pseudogene. This CDR3 is built from 18 residues. Here the CDR3 DNA reads TGTGCCAGCAGCAAAGTCCCCTCCACAGGGGCCACCGCCTACGAGCAGTACTTC. Translating it yields CASSKVPSTGATAYEQYF.

The rearrangement links TRBV21-1 to TRBJ2-1; the D call in the table, TRBD2, was not verified against the DNA. TRBV21-1 is noted as a pseudogene. This CDR3 is 16 amino acids long. CDR3 amino acids: CASSKGSGGAGHEQFF. CDR3 nucleotide sequence: TGTGCCAGCAGCAAAGGGAGCGGGGGGGCCGGCCATGAGCAGTTCTTC.

As to this clone: Being one base from a much bigger clone, this may be a read error. V is TRBV7-2 and J is TRBJ1-3; TRBD1 is a possible D gene (6 bases). This CDR3 has 15 residues. V lost 3 bases to trimming and J lost 0 bases, with 9 bases between them. Looked up from germline, CDR1 is SGHTA and CDR2 is FQGNSA. CDR3 in amino acids: CASSFGQRSGNTIYF. DNA for the CDR3: TGTGCCAGCAGCTTCGGACAGCGCTCTGGAAACACCATATATTTT.

CDR3 DNA: TGTGCCAGCAGCTCCGGTGGCAGGGTTCTCGACGAGCAGTACTTC. Amino acids: CASSSGGRVLDEQYF. The chain has TRBV7-9 and TRBJ2-7; possible D gene TRBD1, 5 bases. This CDR3 region has 15 residues. Germline CDR1 reads SEHNR; CDR2 reads FQNEAQ (reference sequence). The germline V and J ends were trimmed by 4 bases and 5 bases, with 18 bases remaining between them.

The chain employs TRBV9 and TRBJ2-2; D call uncertain. Trimming took off 1 base at V and 1 base at J, with 11 bases between the two ends. This CDR3 region has 16 residues. Germline V lookup: CDR1 SGDLS, CDR2 YYNGEE. CDR3 region: CASSVSTSMNTGELFF. In DNA form, the CDR3 reads TGTGCCAGCAGCGTAAGCACCTCCATGAACACCGGGGAGCTGTTTTTT.

V is TRBV19 and J is TRBJ1-2; D perhaps matches TRBD1 (6 bases). Germline V gives CDR1 LNHDA, CDR2 SQIVND (reference sequence). This CDR3 is 14 amino acids long. V lost 6 bases and J lost 2, with 13 bases in between. CDR3 residues: CASSSGQGNYGYTF. The CDR3 DNA reads as TGTGCCAGTAGCTCGGGACAAGGCAACTATGGCTACACCTTC.

The sample holds a few counts of this clone. The gene calls are TRBV4-3 and TRBJ2-1, with D possibly being TRBD2 (6 bases). Germline V gene lookup returns CDR1 LGHNA and CDR2 YSLEER. The CDR3 spans 16 residues. The V end was cut by 0 bases, the J end by 0 bases, with 9 bases between. CDR3 region: CASSQDAGGSYNEQFF. DNA of the CDR3: TGCGCCAGCAGCCAAGATGCCGGGGGCTCCTACAATGAGCAGTTCTTC.

The V call is TRBV15, the J call TRBJ1-5; D ambiguous. The length of the CDR3 is 15 residues. Germline V lookup: CDR1 LNHNV, CDR2 YYDKDF (reference sequence). Trimming removed 0 bases from V and 5 bases from J, with 11 bases in between. The CDR3 region is CATSRDLSGYQPQHF. The CDR3, as DNA: TGTGCCACCAGCAGAGATCTCTCGGGGTATCAGCCCCAGCATTTT. The full variable domain, with the rest looked up from reference TRBV15 and TRBJ1-5, is DAMVIQNPRYQVTQFGKPVTLSCSQTLNHNVMYWYQQKSSQAPKLLFHYYDKDFNNEADTPDNFQSRRPNTSFCFLDIRSPGLGDTAMYLCATSRDLSGYQPQHFGDGTRLSIL.

This chain uses TRBV7-9 with TRBJ1-6, with D uncertain. The CDR3 sequence is 18 residues long. The V gene's germline CDR1 is SEHNR and CDR2 FQNEAQ (reference sequence). V lost 4 bases and J lost 0, with 16 bases in between. The CDR3 reads CASSSEAGSSSYNSPLHF. The CDR3 DNA sequence: TGTGCCAGCAGCTCGGAGGCAGGATCGAGCTCCTATAATTCACCCCTCCACTTT.

The chain links TRBV12-3 or TRBV12-4 to TRBJ1-2; 9 bases line up with TRBD1. The CDR3 extends over 13 amino acids. CDR3 in amino acids: CASRPGTGLGYTF. For the CDR3, the DNA is TGTGCTAGTCGTCCGGGGACAGGGCTTGGCTACACCTTC.

The chain employs TRBV5-6 and TRBJ1-1, with 7 bases that match TRBD1. Germline V gene sequence: CDR1 SGHDT, CDR2 YYEEEE. The junction had 20 bases not matched to a gene; V was cut back by 4 bases and J by 11 bases. The CDR3 has 16 residues. The CDR3 DNA follows: TGTGCCAGCAGCCTAATCGCGATGACAGGGATTGTGAGTGCTTTCTTT. This translates into CASSLIAMTGIVSAFF. Full variable domain (remainder filled in from reference TRBV5-6 and TRBJ1-1): DAGVTQSPTHLIKTRGQQVTLRCSPKSGHDTVSWYQQALGQGPQFIFQYYEEEERQRGNFPDRFSGHQFPNYSSELNVNALLLGDSALYLCASSLIAMTGIVSAFFGQGTRLTVV.

The genes are TRBV6-1 and TRBJ2-7; no clear D gene. Germline V gives CDR1 MNHNS, CDR2 SASEGT. Between the trimmed V and J ends, which lost 2 bases and 3 bases, there was a span of 5 bases. The CDR3 is 12 amino acids. CDR3 residues: CASSERVYEQYF. The CDR3 DNA sequence: TGTGCCAGCAGTGAACGTGTCTACGAGCAGTACTTC.

V gene TRBV11-2 combines with J gene TRBJ2-3, with 11 bases lining up with TRBD2. The ends lost 5 bases at V and 2 bases at J; junction bases unmatched: 6. CDR3 length: 16 amino acids. The germline V gene encodes CDR1 SGHAT and CDR2 FQNNGV. The CDR3 DNA follows: TGTGCCAGCAGCACCCTAGCGGGGGGACCCACAGATACGCAGTATTTT. This codes for CASSTLAGGPTDTQYF.

This rearrangement joins TRBV27 to TRBJ1-4, with D tentatively TRBD1 (5 bases). The CDR3 runs to 13 residues. The V gene's germline CDR1 is MNHEY and CDR2 SMNVEV (reference sequence). The V gene lost 4 bases and the J gene lost 8 bases, with 11 bases spanning the gap. CDR3 nucleotide sequence: TGTGCCAGCAGTTCGGTCTGGGGCGAAAAACTGTTTTTT. It specifies CASSSVWGEKLFF.

The genes are TRBV12-5 and TRBJ2-7, with TRBD1 matching 11 bases. Germline CDR1 and CDR2: LGHNT and FRNRAP. J was trimmed by 5 bases and V by 7 bases; bases with no gene match: 7. This CDR3 is 14 amino acids long. The CDR3 region has the DNA TGTGCTAGTGATCGGACAGGGGGCATCGACGAGCAGTACTTC. Amino acids: CASDRTGGIDEQYF. The whole variable domain, filled in from reference TRBV12-5 and TRBJ2-7, reads DARVTQTPRHKVTEMGQEVTMRCQPILGHNTVFWYRQTMMQGLELLAYFRNRAPLDDSGMPKDRFSAEMPDATLATLKIQPSEPRDSAVYFCASDRTGGIDEQYFGPGTRLTVT.